This TCR beta chain was sequenced for a study of early stage breast cancer tumors. Notes on the study in general: Most shared enriched TCRB sequences were commonly generated ones. Comparing each tissue with blood distinguished tumor from normal in about 90% of the 16 patients.

A remark on this clone: Its specificity is not known.

Sequenced by immunoSEQ multiplex PCR; TCRdb stores in-frame clones only, minus some. The data contain 60,000 to 75,000 clones, over 80% of them singletons. The receptor comes from a person in their 40s with breast cancer. The sequencing sample was made of blood.

CDR3 in amino acids: CASSRTSGIHEQFF. CDR3 bases: TGTGCCAGCAGCCGGACTAGCGGGATCCATGAGCAGTTCTTC. The gene calls are TRBV5-4 and TRBJ2-1; 12 bases map to TRBD2. This CDR3 is 14 amino acids long. Trimming removed 4 bases from V and 8 bases from J; junction bases left unmatched: 4. Germline V gives CDR1 SGHNT, CDR2 YYREEE (reference sequence).